A single sample gave rise to the 23 T cell receptor beta chains below, sequenced in a study of human T cells and chemical hapten exposure. Time point of the sample: pre-sensitization, week 0. Treatment defined: therapeutic diphenylcyclopropenone sensitization with weekly scalp DPC. TCRdb used MiXCR to reprocess the RACE reads, holding one entry per CDR3 protein. Here the sample spans more than 80,000 distinct CDR3 sequences, approximately 10% being singletons. Sequencing was performed on whole blood, taken in connection with sensitization to the hapten diphenylcyclopropenone (DPC). The source of these receptors is an older woman with alopecia areata. Some clones in this sample may be carry-over from other donors' samples.

This clonotype was picked up many times. The V gene is TRBV25-1, the J gene TRBJ1-2; TRBD1 is a possible D gene (6 bases). This CDR3 is built from 17 residues. Germline assignment: CDR1 MGHDK and CDR2 SYGVNS. Trimming stripped 2 bases from V and 0 bases from J, with 16 bases between. The CDR3 DNA sequence: TGTGCCAGCAGTGAAGTAGGCAGGGGAGAATCTAACTATGGCTACACCTTC. Protein: CASSEVGRGESNYGYTF.

The J gene is TRBJ1-5, the V gene TRBV6-1; D call uncertain. CDR3 size: 14 residues. Germline assignment: CDR1 MNHNS and CDR2 SASEGT. The V and J ends lost 8 bases and 3 bases respectively, with 14 bases between them. The chain's CDR3 is CASGLYSYNQPQHF. CDR3 in DNA: TGTGCCAGCGGGTTGTACAGCTACAATCAGCCCCAGCATTTT.

This clonotype was recorded many times. The chain combines TRBV7-9 with TRBJ2-7; TRBD1 aligns across 8 bases. Trimming at V came to 5 bases and at J to 5 bases, leaving 5 bases not matched to a gene. Per the germline V gene, CDR1 is SEHNR and CDR2 is FQNEAQ (reference sequence). CDR3 length equals 13 residues. CDR3 DNA sequence: TGTGCCAGCAGCGAACAGGGGGTCAACGAGCAGTACTTC. Protein: CASSEQGVNEQYF.

This clonotype was picked up a small number of times. This sequence joins TRBV11-1 and TRBJ2-3, with 11 nucleotides matching TRBD1. Losses at the gene ends were 5 bases for V and 2 bases for J; bases not matched to a gene: 3. The length of the CDR3 is 15 residues. Germline CDR1 and CDR2: SGHAT and FQDESV (reference sequence). CDR3 in amino acids: CASSMGQGDTDTQYF. For the CDR3, the DNA is TGTGCCAGCAGCATGGGACAGGGGGACACAGATACGCAGTATTTT.

This chain joins TRBV2 and TRBJ1-2; D uncertain. Trimming cost V 11 bases and J 5 bases, with 9 bases left between them. The CDR3 extends over 10 amino acids. Germline values: CDR1 SNHLY, CDR2 FYNNEI. The CDR3 reads CAVSGYGYTF. CDR3 nucleotides: TGTGCCGTGTCTGGGTATGGCTACACCTTC.

This clonotype was seen more than once but under ten times. This chain joins TRBV11-2 and TRBJ1-6, with 8 bases that match TRBD1. J gave up 9 bases and V 5 bases, and 12 bases lay outside the gene matches. Germline loops: CDR1 SGHAT, CDR2 FQNNGV. CDR3 size: 16 residues. Here the CDR3 DNA reads TGTGCCAGCAGCCTGCGTCTCGGACAGGGACTTTCACCCCTCCACTTT. Protein sequence: CASSLRLGQGLSPLHF.

This clonotype was found many times. This rearrangement joins TRBV2 to TRBJ2-5, with D possibly matching TRBD2 (6 bases). The CDR3 spans 14 residues. Trimming pared 8 bases from V and 7 bases from J, leaving 20 bases between. CDR1 is SNHLY and CDR2 is FYNNEI in the germline V gene. The CDR3 here is CASGTGLLRWTQYF. CDR3 sequence (DNA): TGTGCCAGCGGGACGGGACTCCTAAGATGGACCCAGTACTTC.

This clonotype was seen many times. The J gene is TRBJ1-5, the V gene TRBV2; 7 positions match TRBD1. Germline lookup yields CDR1 SNHLY and CDR2 FYNNEI. This CDR3 region has 17 residues. With V trimmed by 5 bases and J by 0 bases, 10 bases remained unmatched. The DNA for the CDR3 is TGTGCCAGCAGTCCGGGACAGTTATCCGGTAGCAATCAGCCCCAGCATTTT. Translation gives CASSPGQLSGSNQPQHF. Full variable domain (remainder filled in from reference TRBV2 and TRBJ1-5): EPEVTQTPSHQVTQMGQEVILRCVPISNHLYFYWYRQILGQKVEFLVSFYNNEISEKSEIFDDQFSVERPDGSNFTLKIRSTKLEDSAMYFCASSPGQLSGSNQPQHFGDGTRLSIL.

This clonotype was found a few times. The CDR3 sequence: CASSYHRTSATDTQYF. CDR3 nucleotides: TGTGCCAGCAGTTACCACAGGACTAGCGCGACAGATACGCAGTATTTT. The chain is built from TRBV6-2 or TRBV6-3 and TRBJ2-3; 9 bases line up with TRBD2. V was pared by 2 bases and J by 3 bases, with 6 bases of the junction left unmatched. This CDR3 is built from 16 residues. The germline gives CDR1 MNHEY, CDR2 SVGEGT.

This clonotype was found once. The CDR3 DNA sequence: TGCGCCAGCAGTGTCTCGACAGGGAAAAAACTGTTTTTT. Translated: CASSVSTGKKLFF. The gene calls are TRBV10-2 and TRBJ1-4, with 7 nucleotides matching TRBD1. V lost 4 bases, J lost 9 bases, and 5 bases stayed unmatched. This CDR3 region has 13 residues. In germline, CDR1 is WSHSY, CDR2 SAAADI.

This clonotype was picked up a small number of times. The chain joins TRBV5-4 to TRBJ1-1, with no clear D. This CDR3 contains 15 residues. The germline V gene has CDR1 SGHNT and CDR2 YYREEE (reference sequence). Deletions cut 3 bases from V and 4 bases from J, with 16 bases between. The chain's CDR3 is CASSSGRVPTTEAFF. DNA for the CDR3: TGTGCCAGCAGCTCCGGCCGGGTCCCGACCACTGAAGCTTTCTTT.

The V gene is TRBV7-9, the J gene TRBJ1-6; D unresolved. Trimming took off 5 bases at V and 10 bases at J, with 12 bases between the two ends. Germline lookup yields CDR1 SEHNR and CDR2 FQNEAQ (reference sequence). The CDR3 extends over 13 amino acids. As DNA, the CDR3 is TGTGCCAGCAGCAGGGAGGACGAATCACCCCTCCACTTT. This encodes CASSREDESPLHF.

This clonotype occurred many times. The J gene is TRBJ1-2, the V gene TRBV20-1, with a tentative D call TRBD1 (6 bases). Per germline, CDR1 DFQATT and CDR2 SNEGSKA (reference sequence). CDR3 length: 15 residues. Trimming took 0 bases from V and 0 from J, leaving 11 bases between them. The CDR3 is CSARDPDSTNYGYTF. The CDR3 DNA sequence: TGCAGTGCTAGAGACCCGGACAGTACTAACTATGGCTACACCTTC.

This clonotype appeared many times. This chain connects TRBV6-1 to TRBJ2-4; TRBD2 matches 7 bases. Germline CDR1 is MNHNS and CDR2 is SASEGT. The CDR3 has 15 residues. V was pared by 6 bases and J by 7 bases, with 12 bases of the junction left unmatched. CDR3 loop: CASSSSGASINIQYF. The CDR3 coding sequence is TGTGCCAGCAGCTCTAGCGGCGCCTCGATCAACATTCAGTACTTC.

In its sample, this clonotype was seen a few times. The chain employs TRBV7-9 and TRBJ2-1, with TRBD2 matching 11 bases. The ends lost 4 bases at V and 7 bases at J; junction bases unmatched: 9. There are 16 residues in the CDR3. Per the germline V gene, CDR1 is SEHNR and CDR2 is FQNEAQ (reference sequence). CDR3 nucleotides: TGTGCCAGCAGCTCCCGGCTAGCGGGGGGTTGGAATGAGCAGTTCTTC. Residues: CASSSRLAGGWNEQFF.

In its sample, this clonotype was seen many times. V gene TRBV7-6 combines with J gene TRBJ1-1; D may be TRBD1 (5 bases). In germline, CDR1 is SGHVS, CDR2 FNYEAQ. The CDR3 consists of 14 residues. V shed 1 base and J shed 1 base, with 7 bases lying between them. CDR3 DNA sequence: TGTGCCAGCAGCTTAGGGGGGACGAACACTGAAGCTTTCTTT. Its translation: CASSLGGTNTEAFF.

The chain is built from TRBV9 and TRBJ2-7; D is perhaps TRBD1 (6 bases). The CDR3 is made up of 14 amino acids. V lost 4 bases and J 9 bases, leaving 20 bases between the germline ends. Per germline, CDR1 SGDLS and CDR2 YYNGEE. The CDR3 sequence is CASSSRDTESGQYF. CDR3 bases: TGTGCCAGCAGCTCCCGGGACACCGAGTCCGGGCAGTACTTC.

There are many counts of this clonotype. For the CDR3, the DNA is TGCAGTGCTATAAAGACAGATGGAAATGAGCAGTTCTTC. Protein sequence: CSAIKTDGNEQFF. The chain links TRBV20-1 to TRBJ2-1, with D possibly matching TRBD1 (5 bases). Germline CDR1 DFQATT, CDR2 SNEGSKA (reference sequence). The CDR3 has 13 residues. V was cut by 4 bases and J by 7 bases, with 14 bases left in between.

V and J are TRBV27 and TRBJ2-7; D may be TRBD1 (5 bases). The length of the CDR3 is 13 residues. The germline CDR1 and CDR2 sequences are MNHEY and SMNVEV (reference sequence). V lost 2 bases, J lost 6 bases, and 11 bases lay in between. The CDR3 here is CASSLGLRVEQYF. The CDR3 coding sequence is TGTGCCAGCAGTTTAGGCCTCAGGGTCGAGCAGTACTTC.

This clonotype has just a few counts. CDR3 sequence: CASSYSIGSSAEPTDTQYF. In nucleotides, the CDR3 is TGTGCCAGCAGTTACTCGATAGGGTCAAGCGCAGAGCCCACAGATACGCAGTATTTT. The J gene is TRBJ2-3, the V gene TRBV6-2 or TRBV6-3; D is uncertain. V was cut by 0 bases and J by 2 bases, with 21 bases left in between. This CDR3 region has 19 residues. Germline values: CDR1 MNHEY, CDR2 SVGEGT.

In this sample, this clonotype turned up a few times. The V gene is TRBV6-5, the J gene TRBJ2-3; 10 bases are a match to TRBD2. The V and J ends lost 2 bases and 0 bases, in that order; junction bases with no gene match: 8. This CDR3 comprises 18 residues. Germline CDR1 is MNHEY and CDR2 is SVGAGI. CDR3 sequence (DNA): TGTGCCAGCAGTTACCTACCCTGGACTAGCGGTAGCACAGATACGCAGTATTTT. Residues: CASSYLPWTSGSTDTQYF.

This clonotype showed up just a few times. The chain joins TRBV20-1 to TRBJ2-7; 7 bases line up with TRBD2. V was clipped by 3 bases and J by 2 bases; unmatched bases: 4. The CDR3 totals 13 residues. The germline V gene has CDR1 DFQATT and CDR2 SNEGSKA (reference sequence). The CDR3 region has the DNA TGCAGTGCTAGCCCCGGGACTACCTACGAGCAGTACTTC. As protein: CSASPGTTYEQYF.

This clonotype was recorded a few times. The chain carries TRBV27 and TRBJ2-7, with 8 bases matching TRBD1. With V trimmed by 5 bases and J by 3 bases, 6 bases remained unmatched. Germline V gene sequence: CDR1 MNHEY, CDR2 SMNVEV (reference sequence). The CDR3 consists of 14 residues. CDR3 bases: TGTGCCAGCAGTGTCCGGGACAGGATCTACGAGCAGTACTTC. This translates into CASSVRDRIYEQYF.